This TCR beta chain is from a study of blood T cell repertoires in COVID-19. Method: immunoSEQ multiplex PCR; TCRdb's copy keeps in-frame clones and lacks some. The sample carries roughly 130,000 clones, around 84% recorded once. The table lists this clone with a few counts. This clonotype was obtained from a woman between 25 and 40 years old who had recovered from COVID-19. Sequencing was performed on PBMCs or T cells enriched from blood (not recorded which).

CDR3 protein: CAISVGLAADDTQYF. The CDR3 DNA sequence: TGTGCCATCAGTGTGGGACTAGCGGCTGACGATACGCAGTATTTT. The J gene is TRBJ2-3, the V gene TRBV10-3; 11 nucleotides agree with TRBD2. V trimming: 4 bases; J trimming: 6 bases; junction bases outside the gene matches: 6. Per germline, CDR1 ENHRY and CDR2 SYGVKD. The CDR3 runs 15 residues.